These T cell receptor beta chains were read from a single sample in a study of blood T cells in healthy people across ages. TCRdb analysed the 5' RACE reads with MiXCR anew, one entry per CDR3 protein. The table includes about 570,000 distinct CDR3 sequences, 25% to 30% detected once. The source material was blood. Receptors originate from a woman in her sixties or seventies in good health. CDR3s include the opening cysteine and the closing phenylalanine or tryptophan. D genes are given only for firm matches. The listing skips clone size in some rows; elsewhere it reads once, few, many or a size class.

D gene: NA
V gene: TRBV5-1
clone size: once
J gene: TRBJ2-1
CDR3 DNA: TGCGCCAGCAGCCCGCGTGGGGGTCCCGCAGGAGTTTACAATGAGCAGTTCTTC
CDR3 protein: CASSPRGGPAGVYNEQFF

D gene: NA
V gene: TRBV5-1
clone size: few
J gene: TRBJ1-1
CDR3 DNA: TGCGCCAGCAGCTTTAAAGCTTTCTTT
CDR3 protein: CASSFKAFF

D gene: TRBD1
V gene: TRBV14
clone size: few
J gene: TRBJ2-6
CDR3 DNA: TGTGCCAGCAGCCCATCAAGGGGGCGATACTCTGGGGCCAACGTCCTGACTTTC
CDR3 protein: CASSPSRGRYSGANVLTF

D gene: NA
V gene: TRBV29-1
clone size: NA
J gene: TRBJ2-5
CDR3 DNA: TGCAGCGTTGAGTGGGTCAGGGCCTCCGAAGAGACCCAGTACTTC
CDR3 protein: CSVEWVRASEETQYF

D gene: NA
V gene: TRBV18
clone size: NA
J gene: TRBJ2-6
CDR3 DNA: TGTGCCAGCTCAGCGGCACAGGCCGGAGCTGGGGCCAACGTCCTGACTTTC
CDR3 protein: CASSAAQAGAGANVLTF

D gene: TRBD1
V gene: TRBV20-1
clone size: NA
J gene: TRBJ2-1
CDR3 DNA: TGCAGTGTCGACAGGGGCGACTACAATGAGCAGTTCTTC
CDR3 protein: CSVDRGDYNEQFF

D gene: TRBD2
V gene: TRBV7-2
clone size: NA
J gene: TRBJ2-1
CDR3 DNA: TGTGCCAGCAGCTTGGGGCCCGGGACTAGCGGTTACAATGAGCAGTTCTTC
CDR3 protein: CASSLGPGTSGYNEQFF

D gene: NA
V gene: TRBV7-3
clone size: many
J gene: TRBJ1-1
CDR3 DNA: TGTGCCAGCGGACTAAGGAGGGGGACTGAAGCTTTCTTT
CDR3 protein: CASGLRRGTEAFF

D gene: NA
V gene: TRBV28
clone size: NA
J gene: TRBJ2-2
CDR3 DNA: TGTGCCAGCAGTCCCTTGCGCGGGGCGAGCACCGGGGAGCTGTTTTTT
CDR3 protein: CASSPLRGASTGELFF

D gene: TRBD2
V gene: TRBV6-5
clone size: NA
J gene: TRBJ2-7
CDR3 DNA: TGTGCCAGCAGTTACTCGGGCATGTCACCGGGGGGGTACGAGCAGTACTTC
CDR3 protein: CASSYSGMSPGGYEQYF

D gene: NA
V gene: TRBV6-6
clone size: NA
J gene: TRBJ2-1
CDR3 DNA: TGTGCCAGCAGTTATATGGCGTCCGGGTCCTACAATGAGCAGTTCTTC
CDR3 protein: CASSYMASGSYNEQFF

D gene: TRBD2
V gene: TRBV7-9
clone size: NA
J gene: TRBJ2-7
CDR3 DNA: TGTGCCAGCAGCCCCGGGACTAGCGGGGTATACGAGCAGTACTTC
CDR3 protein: CASSPGTSGVYEQYF

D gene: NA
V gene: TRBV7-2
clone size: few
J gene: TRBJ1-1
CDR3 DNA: TGTGCCAGCAGCATACCACAGGGGAACACTGAAGCTTTCTTT
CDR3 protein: CASSIPQGNTEAFF

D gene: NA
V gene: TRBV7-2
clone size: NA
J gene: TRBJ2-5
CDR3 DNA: TGTGCCAGCAGAAATTCGGAGACCCAGTACTTC
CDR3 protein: CASRNSETQYF

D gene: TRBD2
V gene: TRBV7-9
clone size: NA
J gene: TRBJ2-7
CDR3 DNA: TGTGCCAGCAGCCGGGGGGGGACTTACTACGAGCAGTACTTC
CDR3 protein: CASSRGGTYYEQYF

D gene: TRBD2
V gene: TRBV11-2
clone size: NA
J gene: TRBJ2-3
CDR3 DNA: TGTGCCAGCAGCCCGACTAGCGGGGGGCCCTTGGATACGCAGTATTTT
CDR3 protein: CASSPTSGGPLDTQYF

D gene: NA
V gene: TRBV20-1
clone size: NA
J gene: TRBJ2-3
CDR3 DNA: TGCAGTGCTAGAGAACGGAGGGCGGATACGCAGTATTTT
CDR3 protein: CSARERRADTQYF

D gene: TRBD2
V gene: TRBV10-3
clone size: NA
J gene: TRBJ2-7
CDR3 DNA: TGTGCCATCAGTTCCGGGACTAGCGGGACGTCCTACGAGCAGTACTTC
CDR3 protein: CAISSGTSGTSYEQYF

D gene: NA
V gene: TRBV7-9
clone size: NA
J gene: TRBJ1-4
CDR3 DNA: TGTGCCAGCAGCTCCCCTCAGGGCGGTGGAAATGAAAAACTGTTTTTT
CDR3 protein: CASSSPQGGGNEKLFF

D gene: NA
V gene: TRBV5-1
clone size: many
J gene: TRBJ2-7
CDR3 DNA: TGCGCCAGCAGCTTGACCCCGTACGGCGAGCAGTACTTC
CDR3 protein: CASSLTPYGEQYF

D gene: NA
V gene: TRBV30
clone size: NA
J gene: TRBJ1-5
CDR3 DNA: TGTGCCTGGAGCCTAGGGGCCACCCTGGGACAGCCCCAGCATTTT
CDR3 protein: CAWSLGATLGQPQHF

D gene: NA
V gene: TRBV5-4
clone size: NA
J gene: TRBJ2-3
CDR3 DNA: TGTGCCAGCAGCTTGGGGGGGGCAGCGGGGAAGACAGATACGCAGTATTTT
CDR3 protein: CASSLGGAAGKTDTQYF

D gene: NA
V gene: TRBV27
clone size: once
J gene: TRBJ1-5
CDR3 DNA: TGTGCCAGCGGCATGTTCAATCAGCCCCAGCATTTT
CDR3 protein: CASGMFNQPQHF

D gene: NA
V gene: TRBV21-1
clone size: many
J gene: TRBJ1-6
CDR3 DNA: TGTGCCAGCAGCAAGGGAGCAGGTTCACCCCTCCACTTT
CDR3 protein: CASSKGAGSPLHF

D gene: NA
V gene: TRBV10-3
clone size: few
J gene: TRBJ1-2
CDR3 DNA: TGTGCCATCAGTGACAAGACAGGACCCTATGGCTACACCTTC
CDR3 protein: CAISDKTGPYGYTF

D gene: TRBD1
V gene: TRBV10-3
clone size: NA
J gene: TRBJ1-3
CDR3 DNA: TGTGCCATCAGTGACCGACAGGGTGATGACTCTGGAAACACCATATATTTT
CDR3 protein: CAISDRQGDDSGNTIYF

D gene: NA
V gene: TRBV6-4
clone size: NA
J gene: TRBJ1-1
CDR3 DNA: TGTGCCAGCAGTCTCAATTGGGAGACTGAAGCTTTCTTT
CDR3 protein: CASSLNWETEAFF

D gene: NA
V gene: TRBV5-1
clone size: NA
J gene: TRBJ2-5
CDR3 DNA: TGCGCCAGCAGCCTAGGACAGTTCCAAGAGACCCAGTACTTC
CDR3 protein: CASSLGQFQETQYF

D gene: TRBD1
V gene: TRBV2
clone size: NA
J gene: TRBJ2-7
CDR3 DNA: TGTGCCAGCAGCGAACCGGGACAGGGTAGTAACGAGCAGTACTTC
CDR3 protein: CASSEPGQGSNEQYF

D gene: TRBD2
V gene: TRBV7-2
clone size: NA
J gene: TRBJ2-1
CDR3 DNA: TGTGCCAGCAGCTTAGATGCTAGCGGGGGACGGGAGCAGTTCTTC
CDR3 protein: CASSLDASGGREQFF

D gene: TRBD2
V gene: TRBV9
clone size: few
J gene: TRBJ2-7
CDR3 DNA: TGTGCCAGCAGCCCACAGCCCGGGACTATCCCTCACGAGCAGTACTTC
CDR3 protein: CASSPQPGTIPHEQYF

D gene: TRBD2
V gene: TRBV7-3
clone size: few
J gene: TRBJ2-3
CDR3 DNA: TGTGCCAGCAGAAGCGGGGTCAGCACAGATACGCAGTATTTT
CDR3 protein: CASRSGVSTDTQYF

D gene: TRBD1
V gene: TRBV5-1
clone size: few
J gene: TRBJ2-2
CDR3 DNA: TGCGCCAGCAGAGGACAGGGGGCGGCCGGGGAGCTGTTTTTT
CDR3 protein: CASRGQGAAGELFF

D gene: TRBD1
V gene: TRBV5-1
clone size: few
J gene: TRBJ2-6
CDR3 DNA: TGCGCCAGCAGCACACGACCCCAGGGGGCTGGGGCCAACGTCCTGACTTTC
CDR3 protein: CASSTRPQGAGANVLTF

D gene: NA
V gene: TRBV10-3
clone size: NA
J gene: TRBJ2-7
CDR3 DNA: TGTGCCATCAGTGAGTCGATAGGCTACGAGCAGTACTTC
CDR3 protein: CAISESIGYEQYF

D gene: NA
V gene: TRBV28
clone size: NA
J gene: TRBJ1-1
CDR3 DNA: TGTGCCAGCTTCACTGGAGGGACGAACACTGAAGCTTTCTTT
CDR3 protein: CASFTGGTNTEAFF

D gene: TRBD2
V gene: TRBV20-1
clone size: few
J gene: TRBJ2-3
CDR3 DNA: TGCAGTGCTAGCTTGACTAGCGGCACAGATACGCAGTATTTT
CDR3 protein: CSASLTSGTDTQYF

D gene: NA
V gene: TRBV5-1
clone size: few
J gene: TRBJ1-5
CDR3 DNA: TGCGCCAGCAGCTTGGACTCCTTAAATCAGCCCCAGCATTTT
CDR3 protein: CASSLDSLNQPQHF

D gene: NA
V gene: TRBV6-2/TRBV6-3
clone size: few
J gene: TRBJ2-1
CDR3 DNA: TGTGCCAGGGGACCGGACGAAATATCCGATGAGCAGTTCTTC
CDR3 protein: CARGPDEISDEQFF

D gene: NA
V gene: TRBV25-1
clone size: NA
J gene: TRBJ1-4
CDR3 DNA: TGTGCCAGCAGTGGAAGGGATCCGGGACGGCCCTTGCCCGAGAAACTGTTTTTT
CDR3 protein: CASSGRDPGRPLPEKLFF

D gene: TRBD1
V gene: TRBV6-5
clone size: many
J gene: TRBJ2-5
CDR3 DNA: TGTGCCAGCAGTTGGGACAGGGCAGAGACCCAGTACTTC
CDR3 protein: CASSWDRAETQYF

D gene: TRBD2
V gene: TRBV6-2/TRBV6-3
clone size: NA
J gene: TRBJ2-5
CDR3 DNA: TGTGCCTCCAAACCAGGACTAGCGGGGGAGACCCAGTACTTC
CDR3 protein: CASKPGLAGETQYF